The entry that follows covers one TCR beta chain sequence. Its antigen is not known. This sample is drawn from a study of T cell responses to AZD1222 COVID-19 vaccine. The CDR3 loop spans 13 amino acids. V lost 6 bases, J lost 7 bases, and 5 bases stayed unmatched. Sequenced by immunoSEQ multiplex PCR; TCRdb stores in-frame clones only, minus some. Altogether 50,000 to 75,000 clones are present, around three quarters being singletons, with the ten largest covering about an eighth. The study's findings and limits: The study reported that nearly half of spike-specific TCRs target unmutated variant regions. Repertoires were obtained only post-peak T cell response.

This clonotype originated in an adult in good health. V is TRBV12-3 or TRBV12-4 and J is TRBJ2-1; 8 bases map to TRBD2. The sequencing used peripheral blood, collected on day 0 of AZD1222 vaccination. CDR3 DNA: TGTGCCAGCAGCGATTCGGGGGGGAATGAGCAGTTCTTC. The encoded protein is CASSDSGGNEQFF.